This T cell receptor beta chain is from a study of blood T cell repertoires in COVID-19. Germline CDR1 KGHDR, CDR2 SFDVKD. The CDR3 loop spans 14 amino acids. V dropped 5 bases and J dropped 8 bases, with 18 bases sitting between them. Here immunoSEQ multiplex PCR was the method, and the copy in TCRdb shows in-frame clones only, minus some. The sample lists about 350,000 clones, around nine tenths occurring once. The receptor was derived from a woman aged 18-29 years who had recovered from COVID-19. The sample comprised peripheral blood. The chain is built from TRBV24-1 and TRBJ2-7; a weak D match, TRBD2 (5 bases). The DNA of the CDR3 is TGTGCCACCAGTGTTAAGGGAGCCCAGACGAAGCAGTACGTC. Translating gives CATSVKGAQTKQYV.